These 18 T cell receptor beta chains came from one sample sequenced in a study of sequential checkpoint blockade in melanoma. Clones were read by immunoSEQ multiplex PCR, and TCRdb kept only the in-frame ones, dropping some. This sample has about 26,000 clones, with roughly four fifths found just once. The treatment was: randomized to nivolumab then ipilimumab (arm A) or the reverse (arm B). The source was CD8+ T cells sorted from blood (inferred from file names), collected from a patient given nivolumab and ipilimumab in sequence. All receptors derive from a human donor with melanoma.

The chain links TRBV7-8 to TRBJ2-1; 13 bases are a match to TRBD2. The V segment lost 4 bases and the J segment 5 bases; nucleotides outside the gene matches: 2. CDR3 length equals 15 residues. Germline assignment: CDR1 SGHVS and CDR2 FQNEAQ. CDR3 sequence (DNA): TGTGCCAGCAGCTCACTAGCGGGGGGGGACAATGAGCAGTTCTTC. As protein: CASSSLAGGDNEQFF.

This chain uses TRBV4-3 with TRBJ1-5; tentatively, D is TRBD1 (6 bases). V lost 0 bases and J lost 6, with 15 bases in between. Germline V gives CDR1 LGHNA, CDR2 YSLEER. The CDR3 consists of 16 residues. Here the CDR3 DNA reads TGCGCCAGCAGCCAAGATCGATGGGGGCAGGGTCAGCCCCAGCATTTT. Protein product: CASSQDRWGQGQPQHF.

This rearrangement joins TRBV5-5 to TRBJ2-7, with a possible D match to TRBD1 (5 bases). Looked up from germline, CDR1 is SGHKS and CDR2 is YYEKEE (reference sequence). Trimming stripped 0 bases from V and 4 bases from J, with 5 bases between. This CDR3 comprises 12 residues. CDR3 coding DNA: TGTGCCAGCAGCTTGGAGGGGTACGAGCAGTACTTC. Its translation is CASSLEGYEQYF.

J is TRBJ2-1 and V is TRBV29-1; 7 nucleotides line up with TRBD2. V shed 4 bases and J 3 bases; nucleotides not matched to a gene: 6. Per germline, CDR1 SQVTM and CDR2 ANQGSEA. This CDR3 is 14 amino acids long. This CDR3 reads CSVAGGVLYNEQFF. In DNA form, the CDR3 reads TGCAGCGTTGCTGGGGGGGTCCTCTACAATGAGCAGTTCTTC.

The chain recombines TRBV27 with TRBJ1-6, with 7 bases fitting TRBD1. Germline assignment: CDR1 MNHEY and CDR2 SMNVEV (reference sequence). The CDR3 loop spans 15 amino acids. Losses at the gene ends were 4 bases for V and 7 bases for J; bases not matched to a gene: 7. This CDR3 reads CASSSGQIGNSPLHF. The CDR3 DNA reads as TGTGCCAGCAGTTCGGGACAGATAGGGAATTCACCCCTCCACTTT.

This chain uses TRBV7-9 with TRBJ2-7; 8 bases match TRBD1. The germline CDR1 and CDR2 sequences are SEHNR and FQNEAQ (reference sequence). The trim removed 5 bases at V and 3 bases at J, leaving 9 bases unmatched. The CDR3 sequence is 15 residues long. This CDR3 reads CASSPSQGAVYEQYF. CDR3 bases: TGTGCCAGCAGCCCGTCTCAGGGGGCCGTCTACGAGCAGTACTTC.

CDR3 DNA: TGCGCCAGCAGCCAAGGACCCCGCGGAACCTACGAGCAGTACTTC. Its translation: CASSQGPRGTYEQYF. The chain joins TRBV4-3 to TRBJ2-7, with D unresolved. The germline V and J ends were trimmed by 1 base and 2 bases, with 12 bases remaining between them. Germline V gene sequence: CDR1 LGHNA, CDR2 YSLEER. The CDR3 totals 15 residues.

The V and J genes are TRBV6-5 and TRBJ2-3; weak D call: TRBD2 (6 bases). Between the trimmed V and J ends, which lost 2 bases and 6 bases, there was a span of 12 bases. The CDR3 is 14 residues long. Germline CDR1 is MNHEY and CDR2 is SVGAGI. For the CDR3, the DNA is TGTGCCAGCAGTTACAGGGAGGCCCCGGATACGCAGTATTTT. It yields the protein CASSYREAPDTQYF.

The chain links TRBV4-1 to TRBJ1-1; 7 bases are shared with TRBD1. The trim removed 3 bases at V and 5 bases at J, leaving 6 bases unmatched. CDR3 length: 14 residues. The V gene's germline CDR1 is MGHRA and CDR2 YSYEKL. The CDR3 sequence is CASSHQGEWTEAFF. For the CDR3, the DNA is TGCGCCAGCAGCCATCAGGGGGAGTGGACTGAAGCTTTCTTT.

This chain uses TRBV7-9 with TRBJ1-1; TRBD1 matches at 7 bases. The J segment lost 4 bases and the V segment lost 5 bases, leaving 7 bases of the junction unmatched. Germline CDR1 SEHNR, CDR2 FQNEAQ (reference sequence). This CDR3 spans 14 amino acids. This CDR3 is CASSLIDRVTEAFF. The CDR3 DNA is TGTGCCAGCAGCCTAATCGACAGGGTCACTGAAGCTTTCTTT.

This chain connects TRBV5-1 to TRBJ2-7; unclear D gene. Germline-derived CDR1 and CDR2 are SGHRS and YFSETQ. Trimming took off 4 bases at V and 7 bases at J, with 15 bases between the two ends. This CDR3 comprises 13 residues. CDR3 loop: CASSPLGPLEQYF. CDR3 coding DNA: TGCGCCAGCAGCCCCCTGGGCCCGTTGGAGCAGTACTTC.

The V call is TRBV10-3, the J call TRBJ1-1, with D hard to call. Germline CDR1 reads ENHRY; CDR2 reads SYGVKD. CDR3 length: 14 amino acids. V was pared by 0 bases and J by 0 bases, with 5 bases between. The CDR3 is CAISESPLNTEAFF. CDR3 sequence (DNA): TGTGCCATCAGTGAGTCCCCTCTGAACACTGAAGCTTTCTTT.

The chain couples TRBV7-9 to TRBJ2-5, with 12 bases matching TRBD1. Germline CDR1 is SEHNR and CDR2 is FQNEAQ (reference sequence). With 10 bases clipped from V and 5 bases from J, the junction kept 5 bases outside the gene matches. This CDR3 spans 13 amino acids. CDR3 amino acids: CATRGQGAETQYF. The CDR3 region has the DNA TGTGCCACCAGGGGACAGGGGGCGGAGACCCAGTACTTC.

This clone was detected only once. The chain carries TRBV15 and TRBJ2-3, with D maybe TRBD2 (5 bases). This CDR3 is 16 amino acids long. Trimming left V 0 bases short and J 2 bases short, with 12 bases between. CDR1 LNHNV and CDR2 YYDKDF come from the germline V gene (reference sequence). CDR3 region: CATSRDLSVNTDTQYF. CDR3 DNA sequence: TGTGCCACCAGCAGAGATCTTAGCGTGAACACAGATACGCAGTATTTT.

The gene calls are TRBV6-1 and TRBJ1-5; the D is unclear. Germline values: CDR1 MNHNS, CDR2 SASEGT. This CDR3 region has 14 residues. V dropped 8 bases and J dropped 7 bases, with 18 bases sitting between them. CDR3 region: CASFDSPWEQPQHF. CDR3 bases: TGTGCCAGCTTCGACTCCCCCTGGGAGCAGCCCCAGCATTTT.

The gene calls are TRBV18 and TRBJ2-5; 14 bases align to TRBD2. Unmatched junction bases numbered 10, after V lost 1 base and J lost 0 bases. The CDR3 runs 20 residues. Germline CDR1 is KGHSH and CDR2 is LQKENI. The CDR3 bases are TGTGCCAGCTCACCACGTGCCCCGGGACTAGCGGGGGATTACCAAGAGACCCAGTACTTC. Amino acid sequence: CASSPRAPGLAGDYQETQYF. The full variable domain, in which reference TRBV18 and TRBJ2-5 provide the parts outside the CDR3, is NAGVMQNPRHLVRRRGQEARLRCSPMKGHSHVYWYRQLPEEGLKFMVYLQKENIIDESGMPKERFSAEFPKEGPSILRIQQVVRGDSAAYFCASSPRAPGLAGDYQETQYFGPGTRLLVL.

The V gene is TRBV19, the J gene TRBJ2-5, with 7 bases lining up with TRBD1. Matching the DNA end better, TRBJ2-7 makes the J call doubtful. The germline CDR1 and CDR2 sequences are LNHDA and SQIVND (reference sequence). This CDR3 is 15 amino acids long. CDR3 protein: CASSPQTGISYEQYF. The CDR3 bases are TGTGCCAGTAGTCCCCAGACAGGGATCTCCTACGAGCAGTACTTC.

A few counts support this clone. The chain carries TRBV28 and TRBJ2-3, with D perhaps matching TRBD2 (5 bases). CDR1 is MDHEN and CDR2 is SYDVKM in the germline V gene. There are 14 residues in the CDR3. The V end was cut by 7 bases, the J end by 1 base, with 12 bases between. The CDR3 sequence is CASTLGLGTDTQYF. CDR3 nucleotides: TGTGCCAGCACTCTTGGACTCGGCACAGATACGCAGTATTTT.